This record concerns one T cell receptor beta chain sequence. The junction had 8 bases not matched to a gene; V was cut back by 5 bases and J by 6 bases. The CDR3 extends over 15 amino acids. Germline-derived CDR1 and CDR2 are MDHEN and SYDVKM. The data originate from a study of blood T cell repertoires in COVID-19. Overall study: Sites in the United States, Italy and Spain provided acute and convalescent COVID-19 samples. Sources were T cells, B-cell-depleted T cells, or PBMCs; the material itself was cDNA or gDNA.

As processed by the authors: Cell counts per sample came from amplifying reference gene primers. The assay was immunoSEQ multiplex PCR, and TCRdb's table has in-frame clones only and misses some. Clone size and the V and J calls come from that table; the DNA yielded D and trimming. The table has 70,000 to 100,000 clones, roughly 88% seen once; the top ten hold 7% to 8.5%. This receptor was identified in a woman between 70 and 85 years old with acute or convalescent COVID-19. Source material: peripheral blood. V and J are TRBV28 and TRBJ2-7; TRBD2 matches 12 bases. For the CDR3, the DNA is TGTGCCAGCAGTCTCACTGCTAGCGGGAGGGGCGAGCAGTACTTC. This translates into CASSLTASGRGEQYF.